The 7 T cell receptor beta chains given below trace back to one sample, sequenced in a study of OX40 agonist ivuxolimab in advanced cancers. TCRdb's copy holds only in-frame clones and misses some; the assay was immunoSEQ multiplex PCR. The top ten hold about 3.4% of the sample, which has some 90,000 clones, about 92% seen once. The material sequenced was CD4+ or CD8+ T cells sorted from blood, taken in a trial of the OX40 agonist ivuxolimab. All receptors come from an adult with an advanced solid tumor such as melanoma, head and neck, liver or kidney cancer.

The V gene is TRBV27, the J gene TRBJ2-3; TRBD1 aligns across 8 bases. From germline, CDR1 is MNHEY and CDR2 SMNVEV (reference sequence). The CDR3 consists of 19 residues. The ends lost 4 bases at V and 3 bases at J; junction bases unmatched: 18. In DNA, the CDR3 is TGTGCCAGCAGTTATCTCAGAAATAGCAGGGGGCTAAGTACAGATACGCAGTATTTT. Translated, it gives CASSYLRNSRGLSTDTQYF.

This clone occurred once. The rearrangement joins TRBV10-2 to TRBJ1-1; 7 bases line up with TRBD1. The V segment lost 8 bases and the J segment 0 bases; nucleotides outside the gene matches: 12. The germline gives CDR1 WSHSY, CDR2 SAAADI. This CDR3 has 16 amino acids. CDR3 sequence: CASRLWDSDMNTEAFF. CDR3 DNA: TGCGCCAGCCGCCTCTGGGACAGCGACATGAACACTGAAGCTTTCTTT.

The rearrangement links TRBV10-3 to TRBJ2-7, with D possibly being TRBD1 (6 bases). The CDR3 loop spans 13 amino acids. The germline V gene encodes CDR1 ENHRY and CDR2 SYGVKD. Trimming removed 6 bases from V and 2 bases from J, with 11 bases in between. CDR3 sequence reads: CAIRQGSPYEQYF. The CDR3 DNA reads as TGTGCCATCAGACAGGGCTCCCCCTACGAGCAGTACTTC.

The CDR3 is CASSPWNLAGSTDTQYF. DNA of the CDR3: TGTGCCAGCAGCCCCTGGAACCTAGCGGGAAGCACAGATACGCAGTATTTT. This chain links TRBV5-8 with TRBJ2-3, with 9 bases that match TRBD2. This CDR3 spans 17 amino acids. Germline lookup yields CDR1 SGHTS and CDR2 YDEGEE. The ends lost 4 bases at V and 0 bases at J; junction bases unmatched: 9.

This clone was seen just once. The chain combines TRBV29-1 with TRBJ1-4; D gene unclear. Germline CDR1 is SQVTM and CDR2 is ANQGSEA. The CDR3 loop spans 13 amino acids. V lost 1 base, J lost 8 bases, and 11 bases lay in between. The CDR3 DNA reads TGCAGCGTTGAAGCGGAGGTTAGCGAAAAACTGTTTTTT. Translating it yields CSVEAEVSEKLFF. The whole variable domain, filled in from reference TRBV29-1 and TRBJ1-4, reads SAVISQKPSRDICQRGTSLTIQCQVDSQVTMMFWYRQQPGQSLTLIATANQGSEATYESGFVIDKFPISRPNLTFSTLTVSNMSPEDSSIYLCSVEAEVSEKLFFGSGTQLSVL.

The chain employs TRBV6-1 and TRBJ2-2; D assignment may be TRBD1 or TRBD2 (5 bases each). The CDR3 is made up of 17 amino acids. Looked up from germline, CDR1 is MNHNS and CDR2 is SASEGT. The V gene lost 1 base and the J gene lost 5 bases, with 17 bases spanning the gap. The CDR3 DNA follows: TGTGCCAGCAGTGAAGTTGAGGGGCCCCAGGATACCGGGGAGCTGTTTTTT. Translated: CASSEVEGPQDTGELFF.

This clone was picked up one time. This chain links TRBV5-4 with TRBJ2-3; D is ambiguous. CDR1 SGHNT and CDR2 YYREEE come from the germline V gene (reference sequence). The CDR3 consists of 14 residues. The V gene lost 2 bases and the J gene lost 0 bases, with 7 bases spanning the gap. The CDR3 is CASSFRLSTDTQYF. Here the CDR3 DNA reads TGTGCCAGCAGCTTCCGATTAAGCACAGATACGCAGTATTTT.